Sequencing of this TCR beta chain was carried out in a study of blood T cell repertoires in COVID-19. As for the study in general: COVID-19 samples from acute and convalescent phases originated in the United States, Italy and Spain. PBMCs, B-cell-depleted T cells, or T cells were the source of the cDNA or gDNA that made up the material.

As originally analysed: Amplification with reference gene primers provided the estimates of nucleated cell counts. Assay: immunoSEQ multiplex PCR; the TCRdb copy retains only in-frame clones and omits some. The V and J calls and clone size are taken from that table; D and trimming were inferred from the DNA. The sample consists of over 85,000 clones, 85% of them appearing once. V lost 4 bases and J 0 bases, leaving 6 bases between the germline ends. The CDR3 contains 13 residues. Germline CDR1 is MNHEY and CDR2 is SMNVEV (reference sequence). The chain couples TRBV27 to TRBJ2-5; D is unresolved. What was sequenced was peripheral blood. The sequence was obtained from a man of 80 years or more with acute or convalescent COVID-19. The CDR3: CASSSPYQETQYF. The CDR3 DNA reads as TGTGCCAGCAGTTCCCCCTACCAAGAGACCCAGTACTTC.